This T cell receptor beta chain was sequenced in a study of PD-1 blockade in classical Hodgkin lymphoma. The data were produced by immunoSEQ multiplex PCR, yet TCRdb's version contains in-frame clones alone and is incomplete. The sample includes about 24,000 clones, more than 75% of them seen just once. With 6 bases removed from V and 3 bases from J, the gap between germline ends came to 13 bases. From germline, CDR1 is MNHNY and CDR2 SVGAGI (reference sequence). This CDR3 is built from 14 residues. Time point denoted: cycle 4 day 1 (C4D1), after 6 weeks of nivolumab. All patients experienced relapse after autologous stem cell transplantation, and brentuximab vedotin exposure was variable.

The specimen was peripheral blood mononuclear cells (PBMCs), collected before the fourth cycle of nivolumab. The clonotype comes from a human donor with classical Hodgkin lymphoma. The gene calls are TRBV6-6 and TRBJ2-3; D possibly uses TRBD1 or TRBD2 (5 bases each). CDR3 coding DNA: TGTGCCAGCAGGGCCGAGGGGCTGACAGATACGCAGTATTTT. Its translation: CASRAEGLTDTQYF.